This paragraph covers one TCR beta chain sequence. The target of this receptor is not known. No clone much larger than this one lies a single base away; base qualities are absent. V is pruned by 3 bases and J by 0 bases, leaving 10 bases of the junction without a gene match. In the germline V gene, CDR1 corresponds to SGHRS and CDR2 to YFSETQ. From the cysteine up to the phenylalanine, the CDR3 has a length of 18 residues. The CDR3 DNA has 54 bases and is translated from base 1. The collaborating institutions used their own protocols to collect whole blood in K2EDTA tubes. For TCRbeta analysis, collaborators shipped samples in one of three forms: frozen whole blood, isolated PBMCs, or DNA extracted from either of those sample types. This sample is part of a study of blood T cell repertoires in COVID-19 (dated by TCRdb to about 2020). In terms of the full investigation: The collaborator samples originated in the United States, Italy and Spain and spanned the acute and convalescent phases of COVID-19. The prospective study material was composed of cDNA or gDNA derived from T cells, B-cell-depleted T cells, or PBMCs. The dataset comprised deeply sampled blood TCRbeta repertoires from subjects exposed to, actively infected with, or recovered from COVID-19. A freely available public database, intended as a resource for researchers studying the immune response to SARS-CoV-2, is where the repertoires were released. The samples were drawn from two sources: the first 160 participants of the ongoing ImmuneRACE study, and 1,254 subjects contributed by 6 global collaborators. A de-identified subject ID, COVID-19 status, age in years and sex were almost always included in the sample metadata. Where HLA class I and class II types were available, the types were taken from metadata supplied by the sample provider, not from assay-based typing.

Points the paper makes about the study in general: The quantity of clinical and demographic metadata differed by source and by participant and was supplied without curation.

TCRbeta CDR3 regions were amplified from genomic DNA by means of the immunoSEQ Assay, a bias-controlled multiplex PCR. Processing in the source paper ran as follows. Nucleated cell counts per sample were estimated from amplification of reference gene primers within the assay. Sequence reads were collapsed and filtered to measure the absolute abundance of every unique TCRbeta CDR3 rearrangement. For each sample, productive Simpson clonality was calculated as the square root of Simpson's diversity index across productive rearrangements. In its TCRdb copy, this immuneACCESS table keeps in-frame sequences only and misses some clones. Where compared with another copy, unresolved V genes explain less than half of these, and the others have no known cause. The DNA gave D and trimming, while V, J and clone size come from that table. A total of about 140,000 clones appear in this sample, over 75% of them only once. The ten largest account for roughly 1.5% of the sample.

The sample was peripheral blood. The receptor was derived from a human donor in a cohort sampled during active COVID-19. The chain is encoded by TRBV5-1 joined to TRBJ2-1, with 9 bases aligning to TRBD2. The CDR3 loop reads CASSSKTSGLSSYNEQFF. The sequenced DNA is TGCGCCAGCAGCTCGAAGACTAGCGGATTGAGCTCCTACAATGAGCAGTTCTTC.